This T cell receptor (beta chain) was sequenced during a study of T cells in Graves' hyperthyroidism and ophthalmopathy. Across the study: The initial diagnosis was the point when peripheral blood was collected, ahead of any treatment. Study outcomes and limitations: In the analysis, a 13 V-J model separated ophthalmopathy from stable hyperthyroidism.

As to this clonotype: Its cognate antigen is unknown.

The investigators amplified TCR beta CDR3 regions from RNA transcripts. First-round RT-PCR of the TCR CDR3 relied on the HTBI primer set. One entry per CDR3 protein, called by TCRdb with MiXCR from the multiplex PCR reads. This table holds under 400,000 distinct CDR3 sequences, about 15% found once. The CDR3 is 12 residues long. V was pared by 1 base and J by 3 bases, with 7 bases between. Germline CDR1 reads DFQATT; CDR2 reads SNEGSKA (reference sequence). This chain uses TRBV20-1 with TRBJ2-7, with D uncertain. The sequenced material came from blood. This clonotype was obtained from a man aged 30 to 45 with Graves' hyperthyroidism. The DNA of the CDR3 is TGCAGTGCTAGAGTCGAGGACTACGAGCAGTACTTC. It yields the protein CSARVEDYEQYF.